The clone carrying this T cell receptor (beta chain) came up many times. Deletions cut 3 bases from V and 6 bases from J, with 9 bases between. Germline CDR1 is DFQATT and CDR2 is SNEGSKA (reference sequence). This CDR3 region has 12 residues. The sample originates from a study of T cells of healthy individuals. TCRdb analysed the 5' RACE reads with MiXCR anew, one entry per CDR3 protein. The data contain 95,000 to 100,000 distinct CDR3 sequences, about 16% of them singletons. This clonotype originated in a human donor in good health. The rearrangement joins TRBV20-1 to TRBJ1-5; D not resolved. The CDR3 DNA reads as TGCAGTGCTAGGGGCTTGACTCAGCCCCAGCATTTT. Amino acid sequence: CSARGLTQPQHF.